These T cell receptor beta chains were read from a single sample in a study of T cell responses to AZD1222 COVID-19 vaccine. Some clones are missing from TCRdb's copy, which holds only in-frame ones; the method was immunoSEQ multiplex PCR. The sample includes 70,000 to 95,000 clones, around nine tenths of them seen just once. The specimen was peripheral blood, collected on day 0 of MenACWY control vaccination. The receptor set was obtained from an adult in good health. CDR3s include the opening cysteine and the closing phenylalanine or tryptophan. Each record gives: J gene, D gene, clone size, V gene, CDR3 DNA, CDR3 protein. D genes are given only for firm matches. For some rows the clone size is stated as once, few or many, or as a class when expanded; others skip it.

J gene: TRBJ1-3; D gene: -; clone size: -; V gene: TRBV14; CDR3 DNA: TGTGCCAGCAGCCTGCTCACCGGCTCTGGAAACACCATATATTTT; CDR3 protein: CASSLLTGSGNTIYF
J gene: TRBJ1-5; D gene: -; clone size: -; V gene: TRBV28; CDR3 DNA: TGTGCCAGCAGTTTCCGAGGGGCGTATAGCAATCAGCCCCAGCATTTT; CDR3 protein: CASSFRGAYSNQPQHF
J gene: TRBJ2-3; D gene: TRBD2; clone size: -; V gene: TRBV6-4; CDR3 DNA: TGTGCCAGCAGTGAGGCTAGCGGGATTGCAGATACGCAGTATTTT; CDR3 protein: CASSEASGIADTQYF
J gene: TRBJ1-1; D gene: -; clone size: -; V gene: TRBV28; CDR3 DNA: TGTGCCACCCGTGGGACGGTTTACAGGAACACTGAAGCTTTCTTT; CDR3 protein: CATRGTVYRNTEAFF
J gene: TRBJ2-1; D gene: TRBD1; clone size: -; V gene: TRBV6-5; CDR3 DNA: TGTGCCAGCACCCTATGGGGACAGGGGGTTGGGTTCTTC; CDR3 protein: CASTLWGQGVGFF
J gene: TRBJ1-5; D gene: -; clone size: -; V gene: TRBV18; CDR3 DNA: TGTGCCAGCTCTCTTGAGGGACGGCTTTTGGTGGGGCCCCAGCATTTT; CDR3 protein: CASSLEGRLLVGPQHF
J gene: TRBJ1-1; D gene: -; clone size: -; V gene: TRBV29-1; CDR3 DNA: TGCAGCGTTGCCTCAAACACTGAAGCTTTCTTT; CDR3 protein: CSVASNTEAFF
J gene: TRBJ2-6; D gene: TRBD1; clone size: -; V gene: TRBV11-3; CDR3 DNA: TGTGCCAGCAGTCTTGGACAGGGGGCAGGTGGGGCCAACGTCCTGACTTTC; CDR3 protein: CASSLGQGAGGANVLTF
J gene: TRBJ1-5; D gene: -; clone size: once; V gene: TRBV28; CDR3 DNA: TGTGCCAGCACCAGGGGACGGTCTTATCAGCCCCAGCATTTT; CDR3 protein: CASTRGRSYQPQHF
J gene: TRBJ1-1; D gene: TRBD1; clone size: -; V gene: TRBV15; CDR3 DNA: TGTGCCACCAGCAGAGTTCCTGGACAGGGATCTTTCTTT; CDR3 protein: CATSRVPGQGSFF
J gene: TRBJ1-1; D gene: -; clone size: -; V gene: TRBV27; CDR3 DNA: TGTGCCAGCAGTTGGGGCTTAGACGGCCCCGGTAACATGAACACTGAAGCTTTCTTT; CDR3 protein: CASSWGLDGPGNMNTEAFF
J gene: TRBJ1-3; D gene: -; clone size: -; V gene: TRBV19; CDR3 DNA: TGTGCCAGTAGAAGGGTCGAAATCTCTGGAAACACCATATATTTT; CDR3 protein: CASRRVEISGNTIYF
J gene: TRBJ2-6; D gene: -; clone size: -; V gene: TRBV28; CDR3 DNA: TGTGCCAGCAGTTACCATAGTGTGGGTGATGGCTCTGGGGCCAACGTCCTGACTTTC; CDR3 protein: CASSYHSVGDGSGANVLTF
J gene: TRBJ2-1; D gene: -; clone size: -; V gene: TRBV30; CDR3 DNA: TGTGCCTGGAGCGCCACCGGTTACAATGAGCAGTTCTTC; CDR3 protein: CAWSATGYNEQFF
J gene: TRBJ1-4; D gene: TRBD1; clone size: -; V gene: TRBV27; CDR3 DNA: TGTGCCAGCAGACAGGGGACGGGGGAAAAACTGTTTTTT; CDR3 protein: CASRQGTGEKLFF
J gene: TRBJ2-3; D gene: -; clone size: -; V gene: TRBV28; CDR3 DNA: TGTGCCAGCAGTCTCCAAACAGGGGATACGCAGTATTTT; CDR3 protein: CASSLQTGDTQYF
J gene: TRBJ2-3; D gene: TRBD2; clone size: -; V gene: TRBV4-1; CDR3 DNA: TGCGCCAGCAGCCAAGGATTGCGGGAGGGCCATACGCAGTATTTT; CDR3 protein: CASSQGLREGHTQYF
J gene: TRBJ1-1; D gene: -; clone size: -; V gene: TRBV23-1; CDR3 DNA: TGCGCCAGCAGTCTCTCGAGGGGGGAAGCTTTCTTT; CDR3 protein: CASSLSRGEAFF
J gene: TRBJ1-1; D gene: TRBD1; clone size: -; V gene: TRBV11-3; CDR3 DNA: TGTGCCAGCAGCCCAGCGGGACAGGGGACTGAAGCTTTCTTT; CDR3 protein: CASSPAGQGTEAFF
J gene: TRBJ1-4; D gene: -; clone size: -; V gene: TRBV15; CDR3 DNA: TGTGCCACCAGCAGAGATTTCCAGGCCCAAAATGAAAAACTGTTTTTT; CDR3 protein: CATSRDFQAQNEKLFF
J gene: TRBJ1-1; D gene: -; clone size: -; V gene: TRBV19; CDR3 DNA: TGTGCCAGTGAAGGCCTTAACACTGAAGCTTTCTTT; CDR3 protein: CASEGLNTEAFF
J gene: TRBJ1-4; D gene: -; clone size: -; V gene: TRBV18; CDR3 DNA: TGTGCCAGCTCACGCTCTCCGAATGAAAAACTGTTTTTT; CDR3 protein: CASSRSPNEKLFF
J gene: TRBJ2-1; D gene: -; clone size: -; V gene: TRBV7-2; CDR3 DNA: TGTGCCAGCAGCAACCAGGCGGGGCTGAATGAGCAGTTCTTC; CDR3 protein: CASSNQAGLNEQFF
J gene: TRBJ1-6; D gene: TRBD1; clone size: once; V gene: TRBV3-1/TRBV3-2; CDR3 DNA: TGTGCCAGCAGCCATGGACGGTCAGGGGGGTCACCCCTCCACTTT; CDR3 protein: CASSHGRSGGSPLHF
J gene: TRBJ2-1; D gene: TRBD2; clone size: -; V gene: TRBV11-1; CDR3 DNA: TGTGCCAGCAGCTTCACAATAGCGGGAGCCTACAATGAGCAGTTCTTC; CDR3 protein: CASSFTIAGAYNEQFF
J gene: TRBJ2-7; D gene: -; clone size: -; V gene: TRBV30; CDR3 DNA: TGTGCCTGGAGTGTACCCTTCCAGGGCTCCTACGAGCAGTACTTC; CDR3 protein: CAWSVPFQGSYEQYF
J gene: TRBJ2-7; D gene: -; clone size: -; V gene: TRBV25-1; CDR3 DNA: TGTGCCACCCGGTATCATAGGAGCTACGAGCAGTACTTC; CDR3 protein: CATRYHRSYEQYF
J gene: TRBJ1-2; D gene: TRBD1; clone size: few; V gene: TRBV10-3; CDR3 DNA: TGTGCCATCAAAGGACAGGGGGAGCACTATGGCTACACCTTC; CDR3 protein: CAIKGQGEHYGYTF